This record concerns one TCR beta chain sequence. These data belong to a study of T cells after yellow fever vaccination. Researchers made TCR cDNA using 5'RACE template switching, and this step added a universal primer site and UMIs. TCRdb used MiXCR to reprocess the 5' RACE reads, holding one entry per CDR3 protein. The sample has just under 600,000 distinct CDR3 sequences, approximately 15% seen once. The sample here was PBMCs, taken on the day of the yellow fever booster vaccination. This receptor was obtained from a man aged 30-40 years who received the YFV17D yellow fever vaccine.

The CDR3 here is CASSPGAGDYEQYF. DNA for the CDR3: TGTGCCAGCTCACCAGGAGCGGGAGACTACGAGCAGTACTTC. The gene calls are TRBV18 and TRBJ2-7; 8 nucleotides agree with TRBD2. V dropped 2 bases and J dropped 3; count of bases not matched to a gene: 3. CDR3 length: 14 residues. CDR1 and CDR2 from the germline V gene are KGHSH and LQKENI.